Below, 21 T cell receptor beta chains from the same sample are listed, as sequenced in a study of Ad26.COV2.S vaccination and SARS-CoV-2 variants. Treatment given: approximately 18 received Ad26.COV2.S at low or high dose, single or two shots; about 5 received placebo; per-sample allocation not given. On day 63 after the first injection, vaccine and placebo recipients gave samples. The data were produced by immunoSEQ multiplex PCR, yet TCRdb's version contains in-frame clones alone and is incomplete. The table shows fewer than 400,000 clones, with 75% to 90% occurring only once. The material was peripheral blood, obtained in a trial of Ad26.COV2.S vaccine versus placebo. The receptors here all came from a person between 18 and 60 years old who received the Ad26.COV2.S COVID-19 vaccine or a placebo.

The chain joins TRBV20-1 to TRBJ2-7; D is possibly TRBD2 (5 bases). Between the trimmed V and J ends, which lost 3 bases and 0 bases, there was a span of 6 bases. In germline, CDR1 is DFQATT, CDR2 SNEGSKA (reference sequence). This CDR3 has 12 residues. This chain's CDR3 is CSASRGSYEQYV. In DNA, the CDR3 is TGCAGTGCTAGTCGGGGCTCCTACGAGCAGTACGTC.

J is TRBJ2-7 and V is TRBV15; 8 bases align to TRBD2. The CDR3 consists of 16 residues. The J segment lost 7 bases and the V segment lost 0 bases, leaving 11 bases of the junction unmatched. Germline lookup yields CDR1 LNHNV and CDR2 YYDKDF (reference sequence). The CDR3 here is CATSRDGVSGTNEQYV. The CDR3 coding sequence is TGTGCCACCAGCAGAGATGGGGTTAGCGGGACAAATGAGCAGTACGTC.

The V gene is TRBV4-3, the J gene TRBJ2-2, with D uncertain. CDR1 and CDR2 from the germline V gene are LGHNA and YSLEER. V was shortened by 0 bases and J by 1 base, with 0 bases between the two germline ends. The CDR3 runs to 13 residues. The chain's CDR3 is CASSQENTGELFF. The CDR3 region has the DNA TGCGCCAGCAGCCAAGAGAACACCGGGGAGCTGTTTTTT.

The chain uses TRBV12-3 or TRBV12-4 and TRBJ2-7; no definite D call. CDR3 length: 13 amino acids. Trimming cost V 2 bases and J 2 bases, with 7 bases left between them. The CDR3 region is CASSLLIPYEQYF. The CDR3 nucleotides read TGTGCCAGCAGTTTACTTATACCCTACGAGCAGTACTTC.

This chain joins TRBV4-1 and TRBJ2-3; D is tentatively TRBD1 or TRBD2 (6 bases each). Germline V lookup: CDR1 MGHRA, CDR2 YSYEKL. Trimming shortened V by 8 bases and J by 0 bases, and 9 bases separated the two germline ends. The CDR3 runs 13 residues. The chain's CDR3 is CASGGGSTDTQYF. For the CDR3, the DNA is TGCGCCAGCGGAGGGGGTAGCACAGATACGCAGTATTTT.

V and J are TRBV28 and TRBJ1-6; D unclear. Trimming stripped 8 bases from V and 10 bases from J, with 15 bases between. The CDR3 consists of 13 residues. Per germline, CDR1 MDHEN and CDR2 SYDVKM. CDR3 DNA: TGTGCCAGCCGCCTTCGGGGTTGGTCACCCCTCCACTTT. This codes for CASRLRGWSPLHF.

This sequence joins TRBV7-2 and TRBJ2-1, with 7 bases that match TRBD1. V trimming: 5 bases; J trimming: 6 bases; junction bases outside the gene matches: 4. Per germline, CDR1 SGHTA and CDR2 FQGNSA. This CDR3 is built from 13 residues. Here the CDR3 DNA reads TGTGCCAGCAGCCACGGGACAGTCAATGAGCAGTTCTTC. It codes for CASSHGTVNEQFF.

The chain has TRBV5-6 and TRBJ1-1, with D possibly TRBD1 on 5 matching bases. CDR3 size: 14 residues. Per germline, CDR1 SGHDT and CDR2 YYEEEE. Deletions cut 4 bases from V and 10 bases from J, with 20 bases between. The CDR3 DNA is TGTGCCAGCAGCGCCCCGGGAGGGGCGGTCGGAGCTTTCTTT. Residues: CASSAPGGAVGAFF.

The V and J genes are TRBV11-2 and TRBJ2-1; TRBD2 aligns across 8 bases. Germline V gene sequence: CDR1 SGHAT, CDR2 FQNNGV. This CDR3 is built from 15 residues. J lost 9 bases, V lost 4 bases, and 11 bases had no gene match. The CDR3 protein is CASSSPSDSGIEQFF. The CDR3 bases are TGTGCCAGCAGCTCACCCAGTGATAGCGGGATTGAGCAGTTCTTC.

The rearrangement joins TRBV14 to TRBJ2-3, with a possible D match to TRBD1 (6 bases). CDR1 and CDR2 (germline): SGHDN, FVKESK. V lost 0 bases and J lost 4, with 11 bases in between. This CDR3 has 15 residues. Here the CDR3 DNA reads TGTGCCAGCAGCCAAGACGGACCAGGGGCAGATACGCAGTATTTT. It encodes CASSQDGPGADTQYF.

The chain employs TRBV19 and TRBJ2-1; TRBD1 matches at 9 bases. Trimming at V came to 8 bases and at J to 6 bases, leaving 11 bases not matched to a gene. The CDR3 spans 15 residues. The germline V gene has CDR1 LNHDA and CDR2 SQIVND (reference sequence). CDR3 residues: CASAPGTGRFNEQFF. The CDR3 DNA reads TGTGCCAGTGCCCCCGGGACAGGGCGATTCAATGAGCAGTTCTTC. Looking up the rest from reference TRBV19 and TRBJ2-1 gives the full variable domain: DGGITQSPKYLFRKEGQNVTLSCEQNLNHDAMYWYRQDPGQGLRLIYYSQIVNDFQKGDIAEGYSVSREKKESFPLTVTSAQKNPTAFYLCASAPGTGRFNEQFFGPGTRLTVL.

This chain links TRBV3-1 (or the pseudogene TRBV3-2) with TRBJ1-5, with D perhaps TRBD1 (5 bases). Trimming left V 4 bases short and J 7 bases short, with 8 bases between. The CDR3 length is 12 residues. Germline CDR1 and CDR2: LGHDT and YNNKEL (reference sequence). CDR3 protein: CASSRGGQPQHF. CDR3 in DNA: TGTGCCAGCAGCCGCGGGGGACAGCCCCAGCATTTT.

The V and J genes are TRBV4-3 and TRBJ1-2; D perhaps matches TRBD1 (5 bases). The V gene's germline CDR1 is LGHNA and CDR2 YSLEER. Trimming took off 4 bases at V and 0 bases at J, with 24 bases between the two ends. This CDR3 is built from 19 residues. The CDR3 loop reads CASSPAISDLGPANYGYTF. Written as DNA, the CDR3 is TGCGCCAGCAGCCCGGCAATATCGGACCTGGGACCAGCTAACTATGGCTACACCTTC.

This clone was seen only once. The chain combines TRBV12-3 or TRBV12-4 with TRBJ2-7, with D uncertain. The V end lost 3 bases, the J end lost 3 bases, and 9 bases lay between the germline ends. The CDR3 length is 13 residues. CDR3 region: CASSFSGIYEQYF. The DNA of the CDR3 is TGTGCCAGCAGTTTCTCAGGAATCTACGAGCAGTACTTC.

About this clone itself: This specimen includes other DNA sequences encoding the same CDR3. J is TRBJ1-2 and V is TRBV9, with no clear D. V was trimmed by 0 bases and J by 3 bases, leaving 6 bases between them. The CDR3 extends over 13 amino acids. The germline V gene encodes CDR1 SGDLS and CDR2 YYNGEE. The CDR3 nucleotides read TGTGCCAGCAGCGTAGACAGAGACTATGGCTACACCTTC. It is translated as CASSVDRDYGYTF.

The table lists this clone with a count of one. The V gene is TRBV27, the J gene TRBJ1-6; D is uncertain. V lost 3 bases, J lost 9 bases, and 9 bases lay in between. CDR1 is MNHEY and CDR2 is SMNVEV in the germline V gene (reference sequence). The CDR3 has 13 residues. The CDR3 spells CASSFLGGSPLHF. The DNA for the CDR3 is TGTGCCAGCAGTTTTCTAGGTGGTTCACCCCTCCACTTT.

This chain connects TRBV5-4 to TRBJ2-5; no reliable D call. V was pared by 0 bases and J by 2 bases, with 5 bases between. CDR3 size: 13 residues. Germline CDR1 reads SGHNT; CDR2 reads YYREEE (reference sequence). The CDR3 loop reads CASSLDIQETQYF. The CDR3 bases are TGTGCCAGCAGCTTGGACATTCAAGAGACCCAGTACTTC. The entire variable domain, with the rest obtained from reference TRBV5-4 and TRBJ2-5, is as follows: ETGVTQSPTHLIKTRGQQVTLRCSSQSGHNTVSWYQQALGQGPQFIFQYYREEENGRGNFPPRFSGLQFPNYSSELNVNALELDDSALYLCASSLDIQETQYFGPGTRLLVL.

The chain couples TRBV30 to TRBJ2-2; 8 bases align to TRBD1. Germline V lookup: CDR1 GTSNPN, CDR2 SVGIG (reference sequence). V lost 5 bases and J lost 3; bases outside the gene matches: 5. This CDR3 has 14 residues. The CDR3 reads CAWDGQGYTGELFF. Here the CDR3 DNA reads TGTGCCTGGGATGGACAGGGTTACACCGGGGAGCTGTTTTTT.

The CDR3 loop is CASSLDRLGGELFF. CDR3 DNA: TGTGCCAGCAGCTTAGATCGTCTGGGAGGGGAGCTGTTTTTT. V and J are TRBV11-2 and TRBJ2-2, with D unresolved. The CDR3 totals 14 residues. Trimming left V 0 bases short and J 8 bases short, with 10 bases between. Germline V CDR1 and CDR2: SGHAT, FQNNGV.

This chain links TRBV5-4 with TRBJ2-4; 9 bases are a match to TRBD2. CDR1 SGHNT and CDR2 YYREEE come from the germline V gene (reference sequence). J lost 0 bases, V lost 0 bases, and 1 base had no gene match. This CDR3 spans 16 amino acids. CDR3 sequence reads: CASSLVLAGAKNIQYF. For the CDR3, the DNA is TGTGCCAGCAGCTTGGTACTAGCGGGAGCCAAAAACATTCAGTACTTC. The full variable domain, in which reference TRBV5-4 and TRBJ2-4 provide the parts outside the CDR3, is ETGVTQSPTHLIKTRGQQVTLRCSSQSGHNTVSWYQQALGQGPQFIFQYYREEENGRGNFPPRFSGLQFPNYSSELNVNALELDDSALYLCASSLVLAGAKNIQYFGAGTRLSVL.

The V call is TRBV19, the J call TRBJ1-2, with D unresolved. The germline V and J ends were trimmed by 7 bases and 1 base, with 10 bases remaining between them. The CDR3 has 13 amino acids. Germline CDR1 LNHDA, CDR2 SQIVND (reference sequence). The DNA for the CDR3 is TGTGCCAGTACCCTGACTGATAACTATGGCTACACCTTC. Translation gives CASTLTDNYGYTF.